The sequence of this T cell receptor beta chain was determined in a study of T cells in Graves' hyperthyroidism and ophthalmopathy. The CDR3 consists of 12 residues. CDR1 and CDR2 (germline): MNHNS, SASEGT. Trimming cost V 7 bases and J 5 bases, with 9 bases left between them. Lactation, pregnancy, other autoimmune disease or uncontrolled infection led to exclusion of patients. For the diagnoses, clinical symptoms, serum thyroxine and TRAb, thyroid ultrasound and orbital computed tomography were used. General study results and limits: The model foresaw ophthalmopathy a median 6.5 months prior to onset.

There were TCR beta CDR3 regions amplified from RNA transcripts. Primed by the HTBI set, a first-round RT-PCR was run on the TCR CDR3. One entry per CDR3 protein results from TCRdb running MiXCR on the multiplex PCR reads. The profile covers hundreds of thousands of distinct CDR3 sequences, with more than 45% appearing a single time and 8% to 8.5% taken by the ten largest. Worth noting for this clonotype: Its antigen remains unknown.

The receptor comes from a woman younger than 35 with Graves' hyperthyroidism. Sequencing was done on a sample of peripheral blood or thyroid tissue (not recorded which). The J gene is TRBJ1-5, the V gene TRBV6-1; no clear D. DNA of the CDR3: TGTGCCAGCAATGTAGGAGATCAGCCCCAGCATTTT. This translates into CASNVGDQPQHF.